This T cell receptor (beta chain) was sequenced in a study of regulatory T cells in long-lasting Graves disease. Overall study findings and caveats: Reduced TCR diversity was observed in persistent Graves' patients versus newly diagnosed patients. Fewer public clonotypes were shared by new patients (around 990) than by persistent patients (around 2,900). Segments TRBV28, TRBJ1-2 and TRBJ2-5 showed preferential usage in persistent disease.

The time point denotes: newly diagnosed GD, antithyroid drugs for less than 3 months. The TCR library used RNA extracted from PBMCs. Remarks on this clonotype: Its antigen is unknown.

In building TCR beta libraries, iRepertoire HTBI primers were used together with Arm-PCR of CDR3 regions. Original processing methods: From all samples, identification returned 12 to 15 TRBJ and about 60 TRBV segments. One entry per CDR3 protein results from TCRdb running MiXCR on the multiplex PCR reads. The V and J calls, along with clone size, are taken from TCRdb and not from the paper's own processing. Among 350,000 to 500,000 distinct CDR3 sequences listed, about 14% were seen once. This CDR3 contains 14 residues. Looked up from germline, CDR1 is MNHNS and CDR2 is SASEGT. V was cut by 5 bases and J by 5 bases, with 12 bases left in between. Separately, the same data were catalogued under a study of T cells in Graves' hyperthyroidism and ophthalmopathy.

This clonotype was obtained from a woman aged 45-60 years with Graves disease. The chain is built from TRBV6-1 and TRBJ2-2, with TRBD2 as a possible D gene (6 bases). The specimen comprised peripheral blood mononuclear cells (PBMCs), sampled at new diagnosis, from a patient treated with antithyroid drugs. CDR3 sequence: CASSTEGGTGELFF. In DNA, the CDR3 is TGTGCCAGCAGTACGGAGGGTGGAACCGGGGAGCTGTTTTTT.